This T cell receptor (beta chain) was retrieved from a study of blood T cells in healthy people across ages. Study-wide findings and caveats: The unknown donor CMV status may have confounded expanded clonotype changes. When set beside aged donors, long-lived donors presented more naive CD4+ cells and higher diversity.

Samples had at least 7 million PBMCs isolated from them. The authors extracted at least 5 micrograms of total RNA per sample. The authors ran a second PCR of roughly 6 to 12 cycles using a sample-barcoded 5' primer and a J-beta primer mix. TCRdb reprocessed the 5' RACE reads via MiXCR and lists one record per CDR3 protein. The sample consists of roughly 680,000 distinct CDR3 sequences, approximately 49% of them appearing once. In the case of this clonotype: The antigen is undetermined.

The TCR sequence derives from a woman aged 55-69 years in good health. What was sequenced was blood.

This CDR3 is CAWSVSLSIPYNEQFF. In nucleotides, the CDR3 is TGTGCCTGGAGTGTGTCCTTAAGTATCCCCTACAATGAGCAGTTCTTC. The chain is built from TRBV30 and TRBJ2-1; D call uncertain. CDR3 size: 16 residues. Germline V gives CDR1 GTSNPN, CDR2 SVGIG (reference sequence). Between the trimmed V and J ends, which lost 0 bases and 2 bases, there was a span of 14 bases.